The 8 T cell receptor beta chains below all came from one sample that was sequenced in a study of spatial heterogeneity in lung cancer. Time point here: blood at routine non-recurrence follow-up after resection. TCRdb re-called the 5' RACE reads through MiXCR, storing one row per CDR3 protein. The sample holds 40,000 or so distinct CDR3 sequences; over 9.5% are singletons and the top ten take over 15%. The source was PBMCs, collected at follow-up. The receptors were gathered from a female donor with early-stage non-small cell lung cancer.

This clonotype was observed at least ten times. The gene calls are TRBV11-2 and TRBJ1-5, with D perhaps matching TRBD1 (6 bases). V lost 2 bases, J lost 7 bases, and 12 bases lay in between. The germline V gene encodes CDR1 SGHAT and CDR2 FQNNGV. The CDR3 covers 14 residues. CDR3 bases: TGTGCCAGCAGCTTAACCGGGGGGGCCCAGCCCCAGCATTTT. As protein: CASSLTGGAQPQHF. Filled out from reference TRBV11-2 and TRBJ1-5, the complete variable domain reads EAGVAQSPRYKIIEKRQSVAFWCNPISGHATLYWYQQILGQGPKLLIQFQNNGVVDDSQLPKDRFSAERLKGVDSTLKIQPAKLEDSAVYLCASSLTGGAQPQHFGDGTRLSIL.

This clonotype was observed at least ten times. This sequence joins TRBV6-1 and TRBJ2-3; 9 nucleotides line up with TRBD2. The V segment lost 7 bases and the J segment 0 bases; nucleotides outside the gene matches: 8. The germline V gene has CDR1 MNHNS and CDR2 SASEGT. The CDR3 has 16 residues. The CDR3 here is CASKALAGTSTDTQYF. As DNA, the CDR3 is TGTGCCAGCAAGGCCCTAGCGGGGACTAGCACAGATACGCAGTATTTT.

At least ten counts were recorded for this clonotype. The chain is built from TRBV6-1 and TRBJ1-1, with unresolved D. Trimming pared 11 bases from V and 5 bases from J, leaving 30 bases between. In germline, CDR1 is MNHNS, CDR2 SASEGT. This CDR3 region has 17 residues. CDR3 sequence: CAESESVYRGEGTEAFF. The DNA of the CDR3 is TGTGCCGAAAGTGAAAGTGTCTACCGCGGTGAGGGTACTGAAGCTTTCTTT.

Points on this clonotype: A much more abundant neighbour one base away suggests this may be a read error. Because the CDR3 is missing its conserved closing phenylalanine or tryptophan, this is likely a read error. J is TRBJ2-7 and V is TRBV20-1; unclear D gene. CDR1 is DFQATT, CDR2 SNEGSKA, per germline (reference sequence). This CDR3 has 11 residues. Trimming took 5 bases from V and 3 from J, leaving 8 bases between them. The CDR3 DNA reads TGCAGTGCTCCTGGGAACTACGAGCAGTACCTC. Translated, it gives CSAPGNYEQYL.

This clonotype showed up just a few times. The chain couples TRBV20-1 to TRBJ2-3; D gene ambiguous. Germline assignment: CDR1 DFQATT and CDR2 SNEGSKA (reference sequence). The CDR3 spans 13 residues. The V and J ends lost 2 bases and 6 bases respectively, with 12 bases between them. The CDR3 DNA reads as TGCAGTGCTAGAACGGGTTTTGCGGATACGCAGTATTTT. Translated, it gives CSARTGFADTQYF.

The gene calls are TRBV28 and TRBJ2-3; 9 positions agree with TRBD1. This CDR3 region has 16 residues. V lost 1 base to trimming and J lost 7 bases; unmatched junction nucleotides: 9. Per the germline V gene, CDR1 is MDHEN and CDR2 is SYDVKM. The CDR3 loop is CASSLSDRGGTHTQYF. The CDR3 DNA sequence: TGTGCCAGCAGTTTATCGGACAGGGGAGGTACTCATACGCAGTATTTT.

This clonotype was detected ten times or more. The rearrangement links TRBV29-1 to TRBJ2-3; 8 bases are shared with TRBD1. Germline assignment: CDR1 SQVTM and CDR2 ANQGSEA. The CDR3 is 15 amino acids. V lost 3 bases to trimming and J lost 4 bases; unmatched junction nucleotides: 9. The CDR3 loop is CSVDDRRGPSDTQYF. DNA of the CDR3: TGCAGCGTTGATGACCGCAGGGGGCCTTCAGATACGCAGTATTTT.

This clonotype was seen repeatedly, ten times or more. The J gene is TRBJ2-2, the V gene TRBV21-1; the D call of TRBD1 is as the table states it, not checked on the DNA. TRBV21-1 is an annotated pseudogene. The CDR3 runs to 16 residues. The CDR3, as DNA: TGTGCCACCCATTCCCCCCCCAGGGCGAACACCGGGGAGCTGTTTTTT. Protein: CATHSPPRANTGELFF.